The 13 T cell receptor beta chains listed next were all sequenced from one sample in a study of a mutant IDH1 vaccine in newly diagnosed glioma. Time point denoted: baseline, week 1 (first vaccination visit). Treatment indicated: pre-vaccination baseline after standard-of-care therapy. The table came from immunoSEQ multiplex PCR; TCRdb's copy has only in-frame clones and leaves some out. The sample consists of about 24,000 clones, approximately 93% of them appearing once. Sequenced here: PBMCs, sampled from a glioma patient treated with radiotherapy, temozolomide or both. Receptors originate from a man aged 25-40 years with glioma.

The chain is built from TRBV6-1 and TRBJ2-1, with D maybe TRBD1 (5 bases). Trimming removed 0 bases from V and 5 bases from J, with 5 bases in between. The CDR3 is 13 residues long. Germline CDR1 MNHNS, CDR2 SASEGT. CDR3 amino acids: CASSEAGDNEQFF. CDR3 coding DNA: TGTGCCAGCAGTGAAGCAGGGGACAATGAGCAGTTCTTC.

The V and J genes are TRBV20-1 and TRBJ1-1; no reliable D call. In germline, CDR1 is DFQATT, CDR2 SNEGSKA (reference sequence). The V gene lost 5 bases and the J gene lost 5 bases, with 9 bases spanning the gap. The CDR3 is 11 amino acids. CDR3 sequence (DNA): TGCAGTGCTGTCCCCCGGACTGAAGCTTTCTTT. Residues: CSAVPRTEAFF.

This clone has a single count. The chain recombines TRBV25-1 with TRBJ2-7; possibly TRBD1 or TRBD2 for D (5 bases each). CDR3 length: 13 residues. The germline V gene has CDR1 MGHDK and CDR2 SYGVNS. Trimming shortened V by 1 base and J by 3 bases, and 7 bases separated the two germline ends. DNA for the CDR3: TGTGCCAGCAGTGAATGGGACGTCTACGAGCAGTACTTC. Translated: CASSEWDVYEQYF.

The genes are TRBV7-9 and TRBJ2-2; 9 positions agree with TRBD1. With 4 bases clipped from V and 5 bases from J, the junction kept 5 bases outside the gene matches. This CDR3 has 15 residues. Germline values: CDR1 SEHNR, CDR2 FQNEAQ (reference sequence). The CDR3 region is CASSSQGARTGELFF. The CDR3 nucleotides read TGTGCCAGCAGCTCACAGGGGGCGCGAACCGGGGAGCTGTTTTTT.

The chain recombines TRBV29-1 with TRBJ2-3; D may match TRBD1 or TRBD2 (7 bases each). Germline V lookup: CDR1 SQVTM, CDR2 ANQGSEA. Trimming pared 7 bases from V and 1 base from J, leaving 15 bases between. The CDR3 has 14 amino acids. The CDR3 here is CSAGRGGRTDTQYF. The DNA for the CDR3 is TGCAGCGCCGGCAGGGGGGGCCGCACAGATACGCAGTATTTT.

This chain connects TRBV18 to TRBJ1-1; D is ambiguous. Germline V gene lookup returns CDR1 KGHSH and CDR2 LQKENI. The CDR3 covers 13 residues. V was clipped by 0 bases and J by 6 bases, with 8 bases between them. For the CDR3, the DNA is TGTGCCAGCTCACCACCAAGCGGGGCTGAAGCTTTCTTT. Amino acids: CASSPPSGAEAFF. Looking up the rest from reference TRBV18 and TRBJ1-1 gives the full variable domain: NAGVMQNPRHLVRRRGQEARLRCSPMKGHSHVYWYRQLPEEGLKFMVYLQKENIIDESGMPKERFSAEFPKEGPSILRIQQVVRGDSAAYFCASSPPSGAEAFFGQGTRLTVV.

This chain's CDR3 is CASSYSGPSFGEQYF. The CDR3 nucleotides read TGTGCCAGCAGTTACTCGGGACCTTCGTTCGGCGAGCAGTACTTC. The chain recombines TRBV6-5 with TRBJ2-7; D is perhaps TRBD1 or TRBD2 (5 bases each). Germline CDR1 is MNHEY and CDR2 is SVGAGI. This CDR3 is 15 amino acids long. Trimming shortened V by 0 bases and J by 6 bases, and 15 bases separated the two germline ends.

The rearrangement links TRBV27 to TRBJ1-1, with a weak D call TRBD1 (6 bases). The CDR3 is 14 amino acids. The germline V gene has CDR1 MNHEY and CDR2 SMNVEV (reference sequence). Deletions cut 2 bases from V and 1 base from J, with 8 bases between. CDR3 loop: CASSLQGQNTEAFF. CDR3 nucleotides: TGTGCCAGCAGTTTACAGGGGCAGAACACTGAAGCTTTCTTT.

The J gene is TRBJ1-1, the V gene TRBV6-5; D remains unclear. This CDR3 spans 13 amino acids. Germline CDR1 is MNHEY and CDR2 is SVGAGI. V lost 5 bases, J lost 1 base, and 8 bases lay in between. The CDR3 loop is CASSKPKNTEAFF. For the CDR3, the DNA is TGTGCCAGCAGTAAACCGAAGAACACTGAAGCTTTCTTT.

The chain is built from TRBV2 and TRBJ2-7, with D tentatively TRBD1 (6 bases). In germline, CDR1 is SNHLY, CDR2 FYNNEI. Between the trimmed V and J ends, which lost 6 bases and 6 bases, there was a span of 18 bases. The CDR3 loop spans 14 amino acids. The CDR3 bases are TGTGCCAGCAGGGGCACAGGGTCGACGGCCGAGCAGTACTTC. It codes for CASRGTGSTAEQYF.

J is TRBJ1-1 and V is TRBV9; D not resolved. The germline V gene encodes CDR1 SGDLS and CDR2 YYNGEE. The CDR3 covers 14 residues. V was clipped by 0 bases and J by 5 bases, with 11 bases between them. CDR3: CASSVATGRTEAFF. CDR3 DNA: TGTGCCAGCAGCGTAGCTACGGGGAGGACTGAAGCTTTCTTT. Based on the CDR3 plus reference TRBV9 and TRBJ1-1, the full variable domain is DSGVTQTPKHLITATGQRVTLRCSPRSGDLSVYWYQQSLDQGLQFLIQYYNGEERAKGNILERFSAQQFPDLHSELNLSSLELGDSALYFCASSVATGRTEAFFGQGTRLTVV.

The chain couples TRBV18 to TRBJ2-3, with 11 nucleotides matching TRBD1. CDR1 and CDR2 from the germline V gene are KGHSH and LQKENI. Trimming cost V 3 bases and J 3 bases; bases outside gene matches: 5. The CDR3 is 16 amino acids. The CDR3 here is CASSPGQGASTDTQYF. DNA for the CDR3: TGTGCCAGCTCACCTGGACAGGGGGCTAGTACAGATACGCAGTATTTT.

V usage is TRBV5-1 and J usage is TRBJ1-1; unclear D gene. Looked up from germline, CDR1 is SGHRS and CDR2 is YFSETQ. V was trimmed by 1 base and J by 1 base, leaving 8 bases between them. The CDR3 length is 14 residues. The CDR3, as DNA: TGCGCCAGCAGCTTGAACACCGGGAACACTGAAGCTTTCTTT. Translated, it gives CASSLNTGNTEAFF.